The 32 T cell receptor beta chains below were found in one sample sequenced in a study of CXCR3-negative and CXCR3-positive naive CD8 T cells. UMI labels and 5' RACE were used to prepare the TRB cDNA libraries. Each CDR3 protein gets one entry in TCRdb, which reprocessed the 5' RACE reads and gives no DNA. This sample's clone table lists 100,000 or so distinct CDR3 sequences. Input material: naive CXCR3- CD8+ T cells from blood. Subset of the sample: CD45RO-CCR7+CD27+CD95- naive CD8+ T cells lacking CXCR3 (TNR3-). Every receptor here comes from a human donor in good health. Some clones in this sample may be carry-over from other donors' samples.

The V gene is TRBV28, the J gene TRBJ2-7; TCRdb's assignment of TRBD2 cannot be checked, as there is no DNA. Germline assignment: CDR1 MDHEN and CDR2 SYDVKM. The CDR3 covers 18 residues. The CDR3 loop is CASSLFFGGSGNSYEQYF.

The V call is TRBV30, the J call TRBJ1-5; TCRdb calls TRBD1, which cannot be checked without DNA. This CDR3 spans 14 amino acids. Germline-derived CDR1 and CDR2 are GTSNPN and SVGIG (reference sequence). CDR3 residues: CAWRQGWSNQPQHF.

CDR3: CASSLFLAGVVSGEQFF. The chain couples TRBV28 to TRBJ2-1; TCRdb indicates TRBD2, and absent DNA this call remains unverified. Per the germline V gene, CDR1 is MDHEN and CDR2 is SYDVKM. CDR3 length: 17 residues.

The chain has TRBV12-3 or TRBV12-4 and TRBJ2-2; TCRdb proposes TRBD1, but this gene call is untestable without DNA. The CDR3 covers 14 residues. The CDR3 sequence: CASSPGSRGGELFF.

This sequence joins TRBV7-9 and TRBJ2-1; lacking DNA, the TRBD2 call made by TCRdb goes unchecked. Germline V gene data show CDR1 as SEHNR and CDR2 as FQNEAQ (reference sequence). This CDR3 is 18 amino acids long. The CDR3: CASSGTSGGPSSYNEQFF.

The CDR3 reads CASSRYTPGPNRDQPQHF. The chain carries TRBV23-1 and TRBJ1-5; the TRBD1 assignment by TCRdb is unverifiable without DNA. TRBV23-1 is filed as an ORF, its function uncertain. The CDR3 runs to 18 residues.

The chain has TRBV12-3 or TRBV12-4 and TRBJ2-1; the TRBD2 assignment by TCRdb is unverifiable without DNA. The CDR3 totals 16 residues. CDR3 residues: CASSRLAGGPMGEQFF.

The chain uses TRBV29-1 and TRBJ2-1; without DNA, the TCRdb call of TRBD1 cannot be checked. CDR1 is SQVTM and CDR2 is ANQGSEA in the germline V gene. This CDR3 has 11 amino acids. The CDR3 loop reads CSTGGYNEQFF.

The genes are TRBV7-9 and TRBJ1-2; TCRdb gives TRBD1 as the D gene, but with no DNA this cannot be confirmed. The germline gives CDR1 SEHNR, CDR2 FQNEAQ (reference sequence). There are 18 residues in the CDR3. This chain's CDR3 is CASSAPGQSVSANYGYTF.

The chain uses TRBV20-1 and TRBJ2-1; lacking DNA, the TRBD2 call made by TCRdb goes unchecked. CDR3 length: 15 amino acids. Germline CDR1 is DFQATT and CDR2 is SNEGSKA (reference sequence). The CDR3 sequence: CSAREAGGPNNEQFF.

The chain is built from TRBV28 and TRBJ1-1; there is no DNA to check the TCRdb D call of TRBD1. Germline lookup yields CDR1 MDHEN and CDR2 SYDVKM. The CDR3 is made up of 13 amino acids. The CDR3 sequence is CATTDRGSTEAFF.

This chain links TRBV7-2 with TRBJ2-1; TCRdb's D call of TRBD1 is untestable without DNA. This CDR3 contains 14 residues. Germline CDR1 reads SGHTA; CDR2 reads FQGNSA. The chain's CDR3 is CASSLFGGRDEQFF.

The chain uses TRBV28 and TRBJ2-1; the D gene TCRdb calls, TRBD1, cannot be checked with no DNA. The CDR3 runs 14 residues. Germline V gives CDR1 MDHEN, CDR2 SYDVKM. The CDR3 reads CASSPGTGYNEQFF. The full variable domain, completed using reference TRBV28 and TRBJ2-1, is DVKVTQSSRYLVKRTGEKVFLECVQDMDHENMFWYRQDPGLGLRLIYFSYDVKMKEKGDIPEGYSVSREKKERFSLILESASTNQTSMYLCASSPGTGYNEQFFGPGTRLTVL.

This chain uses TRBV20-1 with TRBJ2-7; the TCRdb D gene call, TRBD1, has no DNA to confirm it. The CDR3 has 14 residues. The germline CDR1 and CDR2 sequences are DFQATT and SNEGSKA (reference sequence). CDR3 protein: CSARDPGGEYEQYF.

The chain links TRBV18 to TRBJ2-7; TCRdb's D call, TRBD2, is unchecked because there is no DNA. Per the germline V gene, CDR1 is KGHSH and CDR2 is LQKENI. The length of the CDR3 is 15 residues. The CDR3 protein is CASSPGLAASYEQYF.

The V call is TRBV13, the J call TRBJ2-1; the TCRdb D gene call, TRBD2, has no DNA to confirm it. In germline, CDR1 is PRHDT, CDR2 FYEKMQ (reference sequence). The CDR3 has 16 residues. The CDR3 loop is CASTREREPSYNEQFF.

The V and J genes are TRBV7-8 and TRBJ2-2; TCRdb returns TRBD2, unconfirmable since there is no DNA. The CDR3 covers 16 residues. The V gene's germline CDR1 is SGHVS and CDR2 FQNEAQ. This CDR3 is CASSLASTGGPGELFF. The variable domain in full, completed from reference TRBV7-8 and TRBJ2-2, reads GAGVSQSPRYKVAKRGQDVALRCDPISGHVSLFWYQQALGQGPEFLTYFQNEAQLDKSGLPSDRFFAERPEGSVSTLKIQRTQQEDSAVYLCASSLASTGGPGELFFGEGSRLTVL.

This chain connects TRBV9 to TRBJ2-3; as DNA is missing, the TRBD1 call by TCRdb cannot be tested. The CDR3 length is 14 residues. Germline CDR1 SGDLS, CDR2 YYNGEE. The CDR3 region is CASTVAGGSDTQYF.

This chain uses TRBV2 with TRBJ2-7. The CDR3 has 13 amino acids. The V gene's germline CDR1 is SNHLY and CDR2 FYNNEI. The CDR3 loop reads CASSEAGLIIGYF.

The chain carries TRBV29-1 and TRBJ2-7; TCRdb lists TRBD1, though no DNA is available to test this call. The CDR3 spans 12 residues. Germline V gene sequence: CDR1 SQVTM, CDR2 ANQGSEA. The CDR3 here is CSAGTATYEQYF.

The V and J genes are TRBV29-1 and TRBJ2-1; TCRdb's assignment of TRBD1 cannot be checked, as there is no DNA. The germline gives CDR1 SQVTM, CDR2 ANQGSEA. The CDR3 totals 13 residues. CDR3 amino acids: CSVERDRYNEQFF.

The chain is built from TRBV11-2 and TRBJ2-5. Germline CDR1 reads SGHAT; CDR2 reads FQNNGV. The CDR3 is made up of 14 amino acids. CDR3 amino acids: CASSFQPRQETQYF. Combining the CDR3 with reference TRBV11-2 and TRBJ2-5 gives the whole variable domain EAGVAQSPRYKIIEKRQSVAFWCNPISGHATLYWYQQILGQGPKLLIQFQNNGVVDDSQLPKDRFSAERLKGVDSTLKIQPAKLEDSAVYLCASSFQPRQETQYFGPGTRLLVL.

The chain has TRBV3-1 and TRBJ2-7; the TRBD2 assignment by TCRdb is unverifiable without DNA. The CDR3 has 15 residues. In germline, CDR1 is LGHDT, CDR2 YNNKEL (reference sequence). The CDR3 loop is CASSHLTSGSHEQYF.

The chain combines TRBV5-1 with TRBJ2-1; as DNA is missing, the TRBD2 call by TCRdb cannot be tested. Germline loops: CDR1 SGHRS, CDR2 YFSETQ. The CDR3 consists of 16 residues. CDR3 protein: CASSLFASGVGNEQFF.

The chain is built from TRBV13 and TRBJ2-7; TCRdb picks TRBD1, but there is no DNA to check that call. Germline lookup yields CDR1 PRHDT and CDR2 FYEKMQ (reference sequence). This CDR3 is built from 13 residues. Here the CDR3 reads CASSPGGAYEQYF.

The chain employs TRBV29-1 and TRBJ2-3; TCRdb proposes TRBD2, but this gene call is untestable without DNA. Germline V CDR1 and CDR2: SQVTM, ANQGSEA. CDR3 length: 15 residues. The chain's CDR3 is CSVEGDSTSTDTQYF.

V and J are TRBV4-3 and TRBJ2-5; the TCRdb D gene call, TRBD2, has no DNA to confirm it. The CDR3 runs 16 residues. Germline-derived CDR1 and CDR2 are LGHNA and YSLEER. CDR3 loop: CASSQGWQRGVETQYF.

The chain is built from TRBV9 and TRBJ2-1; checking the TCRdb D call of TRBD1 is not possible without DNA. The CDR3 has 13 amino acids. Germline CDR1 and CDR2: SGDLS and YYNGEE. CDR3 protein: CASSGGVHNEQFF. The whole variable domain, remainder taken from reference TRBV9 and TRBJ2-1, is DSGVTQTPKHLITATGQRVTLRCSPRSGDLSVYWYQQSLDQGLQFLIQYYNGEERAKGNILERFSAQQFPDLHSELNLSSLELGDSALYFCASSGGVHNEQFFGPGTRLTVL.

The chain joins TRBV30 to TRBJ2-7; TCRdb returns TRBD1, unconfirmable since there is no DNA. Germline V gene lookup returns CDR1 GTSNPN and CDR2 SVGIG (reference sequence). This CDR3 comprises 16 residues. CDR3 region: CAWSVPLGQAHYEQYF.

The chain has TRBV12-3 or TRBV12-4 and TRBJ2-3. The CDR3 loop spans 15 amino acids. CDR3 in amino acids: CASSARSSVPDTQYF.

This chain joins TRBV7-3 and TRBJ2-3; the TCRdb call, TRBD2, lacks DNA for checking. Germline V gene data show CDR1 as SGHTA and CDR2 as FQGTGA. The CDR3 covers 16 residues. The CDR3 reads CASSLNGGGMTDTQYF.

The chain links TRBV7-6 to TRBJ1-1; TCRdb's D call of TRBD1 is untestable without DNA. The length of the CDR3 is 14 residues. Germline CDR1 reads SGHVS; CDR2 reads FNYEAQ. The CDR3 here is CASSTGQMNTEAFF.